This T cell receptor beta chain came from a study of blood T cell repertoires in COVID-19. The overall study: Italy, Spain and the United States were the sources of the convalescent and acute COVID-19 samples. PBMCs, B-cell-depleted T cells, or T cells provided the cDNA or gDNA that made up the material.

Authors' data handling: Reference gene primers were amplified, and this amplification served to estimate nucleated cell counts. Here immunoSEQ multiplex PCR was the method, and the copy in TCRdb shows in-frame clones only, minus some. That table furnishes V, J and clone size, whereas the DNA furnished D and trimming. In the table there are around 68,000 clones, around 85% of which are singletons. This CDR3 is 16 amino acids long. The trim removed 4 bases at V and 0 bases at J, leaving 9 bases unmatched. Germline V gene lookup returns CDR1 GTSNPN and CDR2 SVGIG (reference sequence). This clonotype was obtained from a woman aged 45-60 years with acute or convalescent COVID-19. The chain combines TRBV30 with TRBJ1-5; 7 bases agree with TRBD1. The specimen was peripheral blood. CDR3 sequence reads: CAWNSGQAGSNQPQHF. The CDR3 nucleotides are TGTGCCTGGAATTCCGGACAGGCGGGTAGCAATCAGCCCCAGCATTTT.